Each of the 30 T cell receptor beta chains below was sequenced from the same sample in a study of shared clonotypes between healthy human individuals. Selected positively for CCR7 and CD45RO-negative, naive CD8 cells excluded terminally differentiated effector memory CD45RA+ cells. Data came from immunoSEQ multiplex PCR; TCRdb stores just in-frame clones and leaves some out. The sample contains about 800,000 clones, around 96% of which appear only once. Sequenced: naive CD8+ T cells sorted from blood. Receptors originate from a man aged 25-45 years in good health.

The rearrangement joins TRBV19 to TRBJ2-1, with 7 bases identical to TRBD1. The CDR3 contains 12 residues. The germline gives CDR1 LNHDA, CDR2 SQIVND (reference sequence). Losses at the gene ends were 6 bases for V and 4 bases for J; bases not matched to a gene: 0. This CDR3 reads CASRTGYNEQFF. The CDR3 region has the DNA TGTGCCAGTAGGACAGGGTACAATGAGCAGTTCTTC.

The chain joins TRBV7-9 to TRBJ2-5; 7 nucleotides match TRBD1. From germline, CDR1 is SEHNR and CDR2 FQNEAQ (reference sequence). Trimming removed 8 bases from V and 1 base from J; junction bases left unmatched: 4. The CDR3 loop spans 13 amino acids. CDR3 protein: CASEDRFQETQYF. The CDR3 DNA is TGTGCCAGCGAGGACAGGTTCCAAGAGACCCAGTACTTC.

Only one count was recorded for this clone. This chain uses TRBV29-1 with TRBJ2-3; TRBD1 might be the D (6 bases). Trimming took off 6 bases at V and 0 bases at J, with 13 bases between the two ends. Germline CDR1 reads SQVTM; CDR2 reads ANQGSEA. This CDR3 contains 14 residues. The DNA for the CDR3 is TGCAGCGTCCGTCCTCAGGGGAGCACAGATACGCAGTATTTT. This encodes CSVRPQGSTDTQYF.

The chain has TRBV29-1 and TRBJ2-1, with 10 positions matching TRBD2. This CDR3 spans 15 amino acids. CDR1 and CDR2 (germline): SQVTM, ANQGSEA. The V and J ends lost 6 bases and 7 bases, in that order; junction bases with no gene match: 12. CDR3 coding DNA: TGCAGCGTCAACGGACTAGCGGAGTGGATGAATGAGCAGTTCTTC. Its translation: CSVNGLAEWMNEQFF.

CDR3 residues: CASSQDPIDEQFF. The CDR3 DNA is TGCGCCAGCAGCCAAGATCCGATAGATGAGCAGTTCTTC. V gene TRBV4-3 combines with J gene TRBJ2-1, with no clear D. Trimming removed 0 bases from V and 8 bases from J, with 8 bases in between. Germline V CDR1 and CDR2: LGHNA, YSLEER. The CDR3 contains 13 residues.

In the case of this clone: This sample also contains other DNA sequences that code for the same CDR3. V and J are TRBV5-1 and TRBJ1-1; D might be TRBD1 (6 bases). The CDR3 runs 11 residues. Trimming removed 2 bases from V and 8 bases from J, with 7 bases in between. The germline CDR1 and CDR2 sequences are SGHRS and YFSETQ. The CDR3: CASSFGTEAFF. The CDR3 DNA sequence: TGCGCCAGCAGCTTCGGGACAGAAGCTTTCTTT.

In DNA, the CDR3 is TGTGCCAGCATTTCTACCGGGACAGGGGGCTACGAGCAGTACTTC. Translated, it gives CASISTGTGGYEQYF. V usage is TRBV28 and J usage is TRBJ2-7; 11 nucleotides match TRBD1. CDR3 length equals 15 residues. Germline V gives CDR1 MDHEN, CDR2 SYDVKM. V lost 7 bases and J lost 3; bases outside the gene matches: 8.

The chain combines TRBV27 with TRBJ2-1; 9 nucleotides match TRBD2. This CDR3 has 15 amino acids. Germline CDR1 and CDR2: MNHEY and SMNVEV (reference sequence). Trimming took 5 bases from V and 1 from J; bases not matched to a gene: 3. The CDR3 is CASSTSGRSYNEQFF. The CDR3 bases are TGTGCCAGCAGTACTAGCGGGCGTTCCTACAATGAGCAGTTCTTC.

This chain uses TRBV10-2 with TRBJ1-3, with D perhaps TRBD1 (6 bases). Trimming removed 5 bases from V and 3 bases from J, with 11 bases in between. CDR1 and CDR2 (germline): WSHSY, SAAADI. This CDR3 has 14 amino acids. CDR3 bases: TGCGCCAGCAGTATCGGACAGAGTGGAAACACCATATATTTT. Its protein is CASSIGQSGNTIYF.

The chain has TRBV9 and TRBJ2-3; D gene uncertain. V lost 4 bases, J lost 6 bases, and 24 bases lay in between. CDR1 and CDR2 (germline): SGDLS, YYNGEE. This CDR3 region has 17 residues. For the CDR3, the DNA is TGTGCCAGCAGCCCCCTGGGCATGGCGGCGGCTCGGGATACGCAGTATTTT. It is translated as CASSPLGMAAARDTQYF.

This chain connects TRBV2 to TRBJ2-7; the D gene is possibly TRBD2 (7 bases). Germline-derived CDR1 and CDR2 are SNHLY and FYNNEI. V lost 6 bases and J lost 2, with 14 bases in between. The length of the CDR3 is 14 residues. The CDR3 loop is CASRASGGPYEQYF. The CDR3, as DNA: TGTGCCAGCAGGGCCTCCGGGGGGCCCTACGAGCAGTACTTC.

This rearrangement joins TRBV30 to TRBJ2-7, with TRBD1 identical over 8 bases. The CDR3 consists of 16 residues. Trimming cost V 1 base and J 0 bases; bases outside gene matches: 8. Looked up from germline, CDR1 is GTSNPN and CDR2 is SVGIG (reference sequence). CDR3 nucleotides: TGTGCCTGGAGTGGAAGGGACAGGTCGAGCTCCTACGAGCAGTACTTC. Its protein product is CAWSGRDRSSSYEQYF.

The chain employs TRBV29-1 and TRBJ2-7; maybe TRBD2 (5 bases). The germline CDR1 and CDR2 sequences are SQVTM and ANQGSEA. The CDR3 runs to 15 residues. The V gene lost 0 bases and the J gene lost 1 base, with 13 bases spanning the gap. CDR3 sequence: CSVEDPGTPSYEQYF. CDR3 in DNA: TGCAGCGTTGAAGACCCGGGAACTCCTTCCTACGAGCAGTACTTC.

In this sample, this clone turned up a few times. This rearrangement joins TRBV15 to TRBJ1-1; 8 nucleotides agree with TRBD1. This CDR3 has 14 residues. The germline CDR1 and CDR2 sequences are LNHNV and YYDKDF (reference sequence). With V trimmed by 3 bases and J by 3 bases, 3 bases remained unmatched. CDR3 in amino acids: CATSRSGGYTEAFF. CDR3 DNA: TGTGCCACCAGCAGGTCAGGGGGCTACACTGAAGCTTTCTTT.

The V call is TRBV5-1, the J call TRBJ2-7; weak D call: TRBD2 (7 bases). This CDR3 has 13 amino acids. With 5 bases removed from V and 6 bases from J, the gap between germline ends came to 15 bases. Germline-derived CDR1 and CDR2 are SGHRS and YFSETQ. The CDR3 region is CASSYRGGVEQYF. In nucleotides, the CDR3 is TGCGCCAGCAGTTACCGAGGGGGGGTCGAGCAGTACTTC.

The chain recombines TRBV10-3 with TRBJ2-1, with D unclear. V was trimmed by 6 bases and J by 1 base, leaving 13 bases between them. The CDR3 runs to 15 residues. Germline lookup yields CDR1 ENHRY and CDR2 SYGVKD. The CDR3 loop is CAIRAKEFSYNEQFF. The CDR3, as DNA: TGTGCCATCAGGGCCAAGGAGTTTTCCTACAATGAGCAGTTCTTC.

This clone was detected once. The chain combines TRBV9 with TRBJ2-3; D may be TRBD2 (6 bases). V gave up 4 bases and J gave up 0 bases, with 21 bases separating them. Germline V CDR1 and CDR2: SGDLS, YYNGEE. The length of the CDR3 is 18 residues. The CDR3 nucleotides are TGTGCCAGCAGCACTCGGGACTCAAGCACGTATAGCACAGATACGCAGTATTTT. It yields the protein CASSTRDSSTYSTDTQYF.

Of note for this clone: The junction and the germline gene differ at one end; a read error may be behind it. The rearrangement joins TRBV20-1 to TRBJ2-3; weak D call: TRBD1 (6 bases). Looked up from germline, CDR1 is DFQATT and CDR2 is SNEGSKA (reference sequence). This CDR3 has 9 residues. CDR3 in amino acids: CSARRDIDF. The CDR3 DNA is TGCAGTGCTAGAAGGGACATTGATTTT.

This clone occurred once. V is TRBV4-2 and J is TRBJ2-3, with a possible D match to TRBD1 (5 bases). Trimming removed 0 bases from V and 0 bases from J, with 13 bases in between. Germline CDR1 LGHNA, CDR2 YNFKEQ. There are 17 residues in the CDR3. Here the CDR3 DNA reads TGTGCCAGCAGCCAAGACCCTGACAGAACTAGCACAGATACGCAGTATTTT. It encodes CASSQDPDRTSTDTQYF.

The rearrangement uses TRBV6-6 and TRBJ2-1; possible D gene TRBD1, 6 bases. V was clipped by 6 bases and J by 6 bases, with 15 bases between them. This CDR3 comprises 14 residues. The V gene's germline CDR1 is MNHNY and CDR2 SVGAGI (reference sequence). As DNA, the CDR3 is TGTGCCAGCAGGTGGACAGACGGTCCCAATGAGCAGTTCTTC. Protein product: CASRWTDGPNEQFF.

The rearrangement links TRBV28 to TRBJ2-7, with 7 bases fitting TRBD1. Germline V gene lookup returns CDR1 MDHEN and CDR2 SYDVKM. This CDR3 has 14 amino acids. Trimming cost V 5 bases and J 6 bases; bases outside gene matches: 10. The CDR3: CASSPPGTVLEQYF. CDR3 coding DNA: TGTGCCAGCAGTCCCCCGGGGACAGTACTCGAGCAGTACTTC.

This chain connects TRBV9 to TRBJ2-6; no firm D call. This CDR3 has 13 residues. V dropped 4 bases and J dropped 8 bases, with 10 bases sitting between them. Per the germline V gene, CDR1 is SGDLS and CDR2 is YYNGEE. Here the CDR3 DNA reads TGTGCCAGCAGCTCCCGTGGCACCAACGTCCTGACTTTC. It is translated as CASSSRGTNVLTF.

This sequence joins TRBV7-8 and TRBJ2-1; 11 bases fit TRBD2. V lost 6 bases and J lost 4; bases outside the gene matches: 11. The CDR3 loop spans 17 amino acids. The V gene's germline CDR1 is SGHVS and CDR2 FQNEAQ. In DNA form, the CDR3 reads TGTGCCAGCAGACCGACTAGCGGGGCCACTATATACAATGAGCAGTTCTTC. Its protein is CASRPTSGATIYNEQFF.

The chain couples TRBV5-6 to TRBJ1-2, with D uncertain. The CDR3 covers 16 residues. Trimming pared 1 base from V and 2 bases from J, leaving 15 bases between. From germline, CDR1 is SGHDT and CDR2 YYEEEE. The DNA for the CDR3 is TGTGCCAGCAGCTTGATCGGCCAGACCGAAAACTATGGCTACACCTTC. Protein product: CASSLIGQTENYGYTF.

The rearrangement links TRBV7-9 to TRBJ1-1; no clear D gene. V was clipped by 3 bases and J by 11 bases, with 10 bases between them. This CDR3 region has 11 residues. The germline V gene has CDR1 SEHNR and CDR2 FQNEAQ (reference sequence). The CDR3 sequence is CASSLGMKAFF. The CDR3 DNA reads TGTGCCAGCAGCTTGGGAATGAAGGCTTTCTTT.

V is TRBV11-2 and J is TRBJ2-5; D call uncertain. The V gene's germline CDR1 is SGHAT and CDR2 FQNNGV. The CDR3 sequence is 14 residues long. Trimming removed 5 bases at V and 2 bases at J, with 12 bases between. The CDR3 coding sequence is TGTGCCAGCAGCGTCGAAATAGGGCAAGAGACCCAGTACTTC. Protein: CASSVEIGQETQYF.

The chain is built from TRBV9 and TRBJ2-1, with 12 bases that match TRBD2. CDR1 is SGDLS, CDR2 YYNGEE, per germline. Trimming removed 1 base from V and 7 bases from J; junction bases left unmatched: 3. This CDR3 is built from 15 residues. Here the CDR3 DNA reads TGTGCCAGCAGCGTATATCTAGCGGGAGGGAATGAGCAGTTCTTC. This codes for CASSVYLAGGNEQFF.

The chain couples TRBV27 to TRBJ2-1; D may be TRBD2 (5 bases). The germline CDR1 and CDR2 sequences are MNHEY and SMNVEV (reference sequence). Trimming shortened V by 5 bases and J by 3 bases, and 20 bases separated the two germline ends. The CDR3 consists of 17 residues. The CDR3 DNA reads as TGTGCCAGCAGTCCACCGGGTAGCGAAAAGATCTACAATGAGCAGTTCTTC. Translated, it gives CASSPPGSEKIYNEQFF.

V usage is TRBV6-1 and J usage is TRBJ2-7, with 10 bases fitting TRBD2. This CDR3 has 18 amino acids. Germline CDR1 and CDR2: MNHNS and SASEGT. With V trimmed by 4 bases and J by 3 bases, 15 bases remained unmatched. The CDR3 sequence: CASSGTTSGPNELYEQYF. The CDR3 region has the DNA TGTGCCAGCAGTGGGACGACTAGCGGGCCCAATGAACTCTACGAGCAGTACTTC.

V is TRBV29-1 and J is TRBJ2-1; D unclear. Deletions cut 7 bases from V and 10 bases from J, with 11 bases between. Germline loops: CDR1 SQVTM, CDR2 ANQGSEA. The CDR3 totals 10 residues. CDR3 sequence: CSASDPEQFF. The CDR3 coding sequence is TGCAGCGCCTCGGACCCAGAGCAGTTCTTC.